Shown below are 4 T cell receptor beta chains from a single sample sequenced in a study of beta chain features in type 1 diabetes. These receptors lack a known antigen. The study reverse transcribed the entire isolated RNA, so it sequenced expressed TCRB transcripts. Clones were read by immunoSEQ multiplex PCR, and TCRdb kept only the in-frame ones, dropping some. The sample lists a few hundred thousand clones, around 15% occurring once. The study's findings and limits: TCRB CDR3s were moderately but significantly shorter in Type 1 diabetes patients in all four CD4+ subsets.

Material: naive CD4+ T cells from blood. The receptor source for this set is a man aged 30 to 39 with type 1 diabetes.

The chain joins TRBV29-1 to TRBJ2-1; no firm D call. Germline V gene lookup returns CDR1 SQVTM and CDR2 ANQGSEA. V was pared by 0 bases and J by 7 bases, with 7 bases between. The CDR3 covers 12 residues. The CDR3 sequence: CSVEDNANEQFF. DNA for the CDR3: TGCAGCGTTGAAGACAACGCTAATGAGCAGTTCTTC.

This chain joins TRBV25-1 and TRBJ1-4; D call uncertain. Trimming removed 6 bases from V and 8 bases from J, with 10 bases in between. CDR1 is MGHDK, CDR2 SYGVNS, per germline. The CDR3 is 12 residues long. The DNA for the CDR3 is TGTGCCAGCAGCCCCCGAGGGGAAAAACTGTTTTTT. This encodes CASSPRGEKLFF.

This clone was recorded a few times. The CDR3 loop is CASSHWTYSGANVLTF. The CDR3, as DNA: TGTGCCAGCAGCCATTGGACCTACTCTGGGGCCAACGTCCTGACTTTC. The chain is built from TRBV14 and TRBJ2-6; the D is unclear. Trimming stripped 3 bases from V and 0 bases from J, with 9 bases between. Germline V gives CDR1 SGHDN, CDR2 FVKESK. The CDR3 has 16 residues.

In its sample, this clone was seen a few times. The chain employs TRBV5-1 and TRBJ2-5; 9 bases match TRBD1. This CDR3 spans 16 amino acids. Germline loops: CDR1 SGHRS, CDR2 YFSETQ. After removal of 2 bases from V and 5 bases from J, the junction contained 10 bases not matched to a gene. CDR3 bases: TGCGCCAGCAGCTTTTCGACACAGGGGGCCAGGGAGACCCAGTACTTC. Translating gives CASSFSTQGARETQYF.